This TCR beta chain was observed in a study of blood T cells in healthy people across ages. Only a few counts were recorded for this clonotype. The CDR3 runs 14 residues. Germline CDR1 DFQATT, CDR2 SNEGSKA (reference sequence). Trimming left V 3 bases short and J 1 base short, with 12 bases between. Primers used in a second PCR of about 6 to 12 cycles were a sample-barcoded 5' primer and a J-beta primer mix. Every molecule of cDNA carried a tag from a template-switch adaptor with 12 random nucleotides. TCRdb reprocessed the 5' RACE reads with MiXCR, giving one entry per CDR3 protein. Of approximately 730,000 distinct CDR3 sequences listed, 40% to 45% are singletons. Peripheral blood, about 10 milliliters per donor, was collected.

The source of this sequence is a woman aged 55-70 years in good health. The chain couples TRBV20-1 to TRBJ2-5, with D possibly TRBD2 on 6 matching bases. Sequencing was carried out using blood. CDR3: CSASLPGVQETQYF. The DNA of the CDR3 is TGCAGTGCTAGTCTCCCGGGGGTCCAAGAGACCCAGTACTTC.